A single sample gave rise to the 15 T cell receptor beta chains below, sequenced in a study of shared clonotypes between healthy human individuals. Measured with immunoSEQ multiplex PCR; TCRdb has only the in-frame clones, and not every one. This sample has 450,000 to 600,000 clones, with approximately 79% found just once. Sequencing was carried out using PBMCs. Source of these receptors: a woman in her 40s in good health. Some clones in this sample may be carry-over from other donors' samples.

This clone was seen more than once but under ten times. J is TRBJ2-1 and V is TRBV7-9; D might be TRBD1 or TRBD2, each matching 5 bases. The CDR3 has 15 residues. Germline CDR1 reads SEHNR; CDR2 reads FQNEAQ (reference sequence). V dropped 0 bases and J dropped 8 bases, with 14 bases sitting between them. As DNA, the CDR3 is TGTGCCAGCAGCTTAGCAGGGGACCTCGTGGATGAGCAGTTCTTC. Translating it yields CASSLAGDLVDEQFF.

Notes on this clone: This sample includes further DNA sequences coding for the same CDR3. This chain joins TRBV10-3 and TRBJ1-1; 7 bases fit TRBD1. Per germline, CDR1 ENHRY and CDR2 SYGVKD. The CDR3 loop spans 14 amino acids. V lost 6 bases and J lost 1; bases outside the gene matches: 5. CDR3 in DNA: TGTGCCATCAGCCCGGGACAGACGAACACTGAAGCTTTCTTT. It yields the protein CAISPGQTNTEAFF.

The V and J genes are TRBV7-9 and TRBJ1-2; tentatively, D is TRBD1 (5 bases). Trimming took off 5 bases at V and 5 bases at J, with 12 bases between the two ends. Germline V gene data show CDR1 as SEHNR and CDR2 as FQNEAQ (reference sequence). The CDR3 totals 13 residues. CDR3 in amino acids: CASSPGTEYGYTF. The DNA of the CDR3 is TGTGCCAGCAGCCCGGGGACGGAATATGGCTACACCTTC.

This sequence joins TRBV27 and TRBJ2-2, with D uncertain. Germline V gene sequence: CDR1 MNHEY, CDR2 SMNVEV (reference sequence). The CDR3 sequence is 13 residues long. Trimming removed 4 bases from V and 4 bases from J, with 7 bases in between. As DNA, the CDR3 is TGTGCCAGCAGTTCCGACATCACCGGGGAGCTGTTTTTT. It is translated as CASSSDITGELFF.

This chain connects TRBV5-4 to TRBJ2-5; TRBD2 matches at 13 bases. This CDR3 contains 16 residues. V gave up 2 bases and J gave up 5 bases; unmatched junction bases: 6. CDR1 is SGHNT, CDR2 YYREEE, per germline (reference sequence). The chain's CDR3 is CASSFGLAGAGETQYF. CDR3 bases: TGTGCCAGCAGCTTTGGACTAGCGGGAGCGGGGGAGACCCAGTACTTC.

Of note for this clone: A much more abundant neighbour one base away suggests this may be a read error. The chain combines TRBV7-2 with TRBJ1-1; tentative D call: TRBD1 (5 bases). The CDR3 runs 13 residues. Trimming shortened V by 5 bases and J by 1 base, and 8 bases separated the two germline ends. Germline CDR1 is SGHTA and CDR2 is FQGNSA. CDR3 in DNA: TGTGCCAGCAGCCCAGGACAGAACACTGAAGCTTTCTTT. It is translated as CASSPGQNTEAFF.

In this sample, this clone turned up once. The CDR3 reads CASSLRDNTDTQYF. The CDR3 nucleotides read TGTGCCAGCAGCCTCCGGGACAACACAGATACGCAGTATTTT. The chain combines TRBV7-9 with TRBJ2-3, with D possibly being TRBD1 (6 bases). Deletions cut 5 bases from V and 2 bases from J, with 11 bases between. CDR3 length: 14 residues. Germline V gene data show CDR1 as SEHNR and CDR2 as FQNEAQ (reference sequence).

V and J are TRBV10-3 and TRBJ2-7; 14 bases are shared with TRBD2. Trimming at V came to 6 bases and at J to 6 bases, leaving 7 bases not matched to a gene. From germline, CDR1 is ENHRY and CDR2 SYGVKD. This CDR3 comprises 15 residues. The CDR3 DNA sequence: TGTGCCATCAGGACGGGACTAGCGGGAGCCGGCGAGCAGTACTTC. Translated, it gives CAIRTGLAGAGEQYF.

V is TRBV4-1 and J is TRBJ2-1, with D tentatively TRBD2 (6 bases). Trimming stripped 3 bases from V and 5 bases from J, with 14 bases between. This CDR3 comprises 15 residues. Germline V gene sequence: CDR1 MGHRA, CDR2 YSYEKL. The CDR3 sequence is CASSQGLGGDNEQFF. In DNA form, the CDR3 reads TGCGCCAGCAGCCAGGGACTCGGCGGCGACAATGAGCAGTTCTTC.

V gene TRBV29-1 combines with J gene TRBJ2-1; 8 positions match TRBD2. V was pared by 4 bases and J by 8 bases, with 10 bases of the junction left unmatched. Germline V gives CDR1 SQVTM, CDR2 ANQGSEA. This CDR3 region has 14 residues. CDR3 residues: CSVAQRLAIDEQFF. Written as DNA, the CDR3 is TGCAGCGTTGCTCAACGACTAGCGATCGATGAGCAGTTCTTC.

J is TRBJ2-5 and V is TRBV2, with TRBD2 as a possible D gene (6 bases). The V gene's germline CDR1 is SNHLY and CDR2 FYNNEI. The ends were cut back, 9 bases at V and 4 bases at J, with 27 bases in the middle. The CDR3 spans 17 residues. The CDR3 DNA reads TGTGCCAGTACACAATCGGCTAGCGTTATTGGGGCAGAGACCCAGTACTTC. Protein: CASTQSASVIGAETQYF.

The gene calls are TRBV28 and TRBJ1-4; D gene ambiguous. The CDR3 loop spans 12 amino acids. Trimming left V 6 bases short and J 8 bases short, with 10 bases between. CDR1 and CDR2 (germline): MDHEN, SYDVKM. The CDR3 sequence: CASRDLGEKLFF. The CDR3 region has the DNA TGTGCCAGCAGGGACCTTGGAGAAAAACTGTTTTTT.

J is TRBJ1-2 and V is TRBV29-1; D is unclear. CDR1 is SQVTM and CDR2 is ANQGSEA in the germline V gene. The CDR3 contains 14 residues. The V and J ends lost 7 bases and 0 bases respectively, with 15 bases between them. CDR3 nucleotide sequence: TGCAGCGCAATTACCGGGCGATCTAACTATGGCTACACCTTC. Translating gives CSAITGRSNYGYTF.

The chain recombines TRBV11-2 with TRBJ2-7, with D uncertain. This CDR3 has 15 residues. Trimming removed 4 bases at V and 4 bases at J, with 17 bases between. Germline CDR1 is SGHAT and CDR2 is FQNNGV. DNA of the CDR3: TGTGCCAGCAGCTCAAGAATGGCAAAGGAATACGAGCAGTACTTC. Amino acid sequence: CASSSRMAKEYEQYF.

The V and J genes are TRBV4-1 and TRBJ2-7, with D perhaps matching TRBD2 (6 bases). Germline CDR1 reads MGHRA; CDR2 reads YSYEKL. V shed 1 base and J shed 7 bases, with 11 bases lying between them. The CDR3 covers 13 residues. CDR3 in DNA: TGCGCCAGCAGCCAAGGGAGGGAGGTAGAGCAGTACTTC. This encodes CASSQGREVEQYF.